This passage covers 7 T cell receptor beta chains from one sample sequenced in a study of STAT5B mutations in CD4+ large granular lymphocyte leukemia. The data were produced by immunoSEQ multiplex PCR, yet TCRdb's version contains in-frame clones alone and is incomplete. Of about 20,000 clones listed, roughly 82% are singletons. Sequenced: CD4+ T cells from blood buffy coats. The receptors were gathered from a human donor in good health.

The J gene is TRBJ2-3, the V gene TRBV27; TRBD2 matches 10 bases. The V segment lost 6 bases and the J segment 1 base; nucleotides outside the gene matches: 1. Germline CDR1 is MNHEY and CDR2 is SMNVEV (reference sequence). The CDR3 consists of 14 residues. CDR3 sequence: CASRGTSGTDTQYF. For the CDR3, the DNA is TGTGCCAGCAGGGGGACTAGCGGCACAGATACGCAGTATTTT.

The rearrangement joins TRBV25-1 to TRBJ2-5; D unclear. The V and J ends lost 0 bases and 9 bases respectively, with 8 bases between them. Germline loops: CDR1 MGHDK, CDR2 SYGVNS. The CDR3 totals 12 residues. The CDR3 DNA follows: TGTGCCAGCAGTGAATACCCTGGGGCCCAGTACTTC. Amino acid sequence: CASSEYPGAQYF.

This clone came up a few times. The rearrangement uses TRBV19 and TRBJ1-5, with D maybe TRBD1 (5 bases). Germline CDR1 and CDR2: LNHDA and SQIVND (reference sequence). CDR3 length equals 15 residues. The germline V and J ends were trimmed by 4 bases and 4 bases, with 14 bases remaining between them. CDR3 DNA: TGTGCCAGTAGTAAACCCGGGACGGGTAATCAGCCCCAGCATTTT. It codes for CASSKPGTGNQPQHF.

The CDR3: CASSSRTGGWYEQYF. CDR3 nucleotides: TGTGCCAGCAGTTCCCGGACAGGGGGCTGGTACGAGCAGTACTTC. V and J are TRBV27 and TRBJ2-7; 11 bases are a match to TRBD1. Germline V gene sequence: CDR1 MNHEY, CDR2 SMNVEV (reference sequence). The CDR3 runs to 15 residues. The ends lost 4 bases at V and 4 bases at J; junction bases unmatched: 6.

This sequence joins TRBV5-1 and TRBJ1-3; tentative D call: TRBD1 (5 bases). CDR1 and CDR2 (germline): SGHRS, YFSETQ. The CDR3 has 15 amino acids. The V and J ends lost 5 bases and 0 bases respectively, with 12 bases between them. The CDR3 sequence is CASSLGGSSGNTIYF. CDR3 nucleotides: TGCGCCAGCAGTCTCGGGGGAAGCTCTGGAAACACCATATATTTT.

The chain has TRBV2 and TRBJ1-2; 7 bases map to TRBD1. CDR3 length: 13 residues. The V gene's germline CDR1 is SNHLY and CDR2 FYNNEI. The trim removed 6 bases at V and 3 bases at J, leaving 4 bases unmatched. The DNA of the CDR3 is TGTGCCAGCAGCGCGACAGGGTACTATGGCTACACCTTC. Translated: CASSATGYYGYTF.

The chain couples TRBV7-8 to TRBJ2-4, with D tentatively TRBD1 or TRBD2 (5 bases each). Per germline, CDR1 SGHVS and CDR2 FQNEAQ. This CDR3 has 15 amino acids. Trimming pared 2 bases from V and 5 bases from J, leaving 13 bases between. The CDR3 DNA follows: TGTGCCAGCAGCTTAAGGGGTAGCGCCGAAAACATTCAGTACTTC. It encodes CASSLRGSAENIQYF.